The 32 T cell receptor beta chains below were found in one sample sequenced in a study of identical twins. TCRdb redid the calling of the 5' RACE reads with MiXCR, one entry per CDR3 protein. This sample carries roughly 290,000 distinct CDR3 sequences, under 9.5% of them seen once, and the ten largest clones take approximately 2%. Another study also made use of these data, one on yellow fever vaccine responses in identical twins.

The sample was memory (CD45RO+) T cells sorted from blood. All receptors derive from a woman between 18 and 29 years old in good health.

This sequence joins TRBV9 and TRBJ2-5; 8 bases are shared with TRBD2. The CDR3 totals 15 residues. V lost 0 bases and J lost 4; bases outside the gene matches: 5. Germline V CDR1 and CDR2: SGDLS, YYNGEE. CDR3 residues: CASSVAGGPGETQYF. Here the CDR3 DNA reads TGTGCCAGCAGCGTAGCGGGAGGGCCTGGAGAGACCCAGTACTTC.

The chain carries TRBV6-1 and TRBJ2-7, with D possibly TRBD1 on 5 matching bases. V dropped 3 bases and J dropped 4 bases, with 13 bases sitting between them. The CDR3 runs to 14 residues. CDR1 and CDR2 from the germline V gene are MNHNS and SASEGT. The CDR3 DNA follows: TGTGCCAGCAGTGAGAGGACAAGCTTTTACGAGCAGTACTTC. Translating it yields CASSERTSFYEQYF.

This clonotype was found many times. The chain joins TRBV12-3 or TRBV12-4 to TRBJ2-7, with TRBD2 identical over 12 bases. The CDR3 extends over 15 amino acids. Germline trimming cut 3 bases from V and 5 bases from J; bases unmatched to any gene: 5. The DNA of the CDR3 is TGTGCCAGCAGTTTTGCGACTAGCGGGAGCAACGAGCAGTACTTC. Translation gives CASSFATSGSNEQYF.

The chain links TRBV19 to TRBJ1-1; D call uncertain. V lost 3 bases and J lost 0, with 5 bases in between. The CDR3 loop spans 13 amino acids. The germline gives CDR1 LNHDA, CDR2 SQIVND (reference sequence). CDR3: CASSMDVNTEAFF. In nucleotides, the CDR3 is TGTGCCAGTAGTATGGACGTGAACACTGAAGCTTTCTTT. Drawing the rest from reference TRBV19 and TRBJ1-1, the complete variable domain is DGGITQSPKYLFRKEGQNVTLSCEQNLNHDAMYWYRQDPGQGLRLIYYSQIVNDFQKGDIAEGYSVSREKKESFPLTVTSAQKNPTAFYLCASSMDVNTEAFFGQGTRLTVV.

This clonotype was recorded a few times. The chain couples TRBV20-1 to TRBJ2-1; 8 bases line up with TRBD1. CDR1 DFQATT and CDR2 SNEGSKA come from the germline V gene (reference sequence). The V and J ends lost 6 bases and 7 bases, in that order; junction bases with no gene match: 14. The CDR3 is 15 amino acids. The CDR3 DNA is TGCAGTGCGGCACGCCCCGGGACAGGCAGGAATGAGCAGTTCTTC. Amino acids: CSAARPGTGRNEQFF.

This clonotype was counted a few times. The CDR3 DNA reads as TGCAGCGTTCGGACAGGGGGGTTCACCGGGGAGCTGTTTTTT. Amino acid sequence: CSVRTGGFTGELFF. The rearrangement joins TRBV29-1 to TRBJ2-2; 10 bases are shared with TRBD1. V trimming: 5 bases; J trimming: 4 bases; junction bases outside the gene matches: 4. CDR3 length: 14 amino acids. Germline assignment: CDR1 SQVTM and CDR2 ANQGSEA.

The V and J genes are TRBV29-1 and TRBJ2-7; D gene uncertain. This CDR3 comprises 11 residues. CDR1 is SQVTM, CDR2 ANQGSEA, per germline. V gave up 4 bases and J gave up 7 bases, with 11 bases separating them. The CDR3 DNA is TGCAGCGTTGTCTACCTCGGGGAGCAGTACTTC. Translating gives CSVVYLGEQYF.

As for this clonotype: A much bigger clone sits one base away, suggesting this may be a read error. The chain joins TRBV5-1 to TRBJ2-2; D is unresolved. The CDR3 consists of 12 residues. Germline CDR1 reads SGHRS; CDR2 reads YFSETQ. The CDR3 region is CANSQDAGELFF. CDR3 nucleotide sequence: TGCGCCAACAGCCAGGATGCCGGGGAGCTGTTTTTT.

The chain uses TRBV5-1 and TRBJ2-3; D is unclear. The CDR3 has 11 amino acids. Trimming cost V 10 bases and J 2 bases, with 8 bases left between them. Germline-derived CDR1 and CDR2 are SGHRS and YFSETQ. The CDR3 region has the DNA TGCGCCTCGAAAGTCACAGATACGCAGTATTTT. Translating it yields CASKVTDTQYF.

Many counts were recorded for this clonotype. The chain couples TRBV12-3 or TRBV12-4 to TRBJ1-2; D remains unclear. V lost 1 base to trimming and J lost 4 bases, with 7 bases between them. The CDR3 covers 13 residues. Here the CDR3 reads CASSLEDVYGYTF. DNA of the CDR3: TGTGCCAGCAGTTTAGAGGACGTCTATGGCTACACCTTC.

This clonotype was observed many times. This chain links TRBV4-1 with TRBJ2-3; 7 bases match TRBD2. CDR3 length: 16 amino acids. With 1 base clipped from V and 4 bases from J, the junction kept 8 bases outside the gene matches. From germline, CDR1 is MGHRA and CDR2 YSYEKL. CDR3 protein: CASSQVNLLAADTQYF. The CDR3 bases are TGCGCCAGCAGCCAAGTGAACCTTCTAGCGGCAGATACGCAGTATTTT.

The CDR3 is CASRSGTGVAKLFF. The CDR3 DNA reads TGTGCCAGTAGATCCGGGACAGGAGTCGCAAAACTGTTTTTT. The rearrangement joins TRBV19 to TRBJ1-4, with TRBD1 matching over 8 bases. The germline V gene has CDR1 LNHDA and CDR2 SQIVND (reference sequence). J lost 10 bases, V lost 6 bases, and 10 bases had no gene match. This CDR3 is 14 amino acids long.

The J gene is TRBJ2-1, the V gene TRBV2; 9 bases line up with TRBD2. This CDR3 is built from 14 residues. J was trimmed by 10 bases and V by 7 bases; bases with no gene match: 11. The V gene's germline CDR1 is SNHLY and CDR2 FYNNEI. The CDR3 nucleotides are TGTGCCAGCACTTACCCGACTAGCGGTAACGAGCAGTTCTTC. It is translated as CASTYPTSGNEQFF.

This clonotype has ten or more counts. The V call is TRBV15, the J call TRBJ2-3, with D tentatively TRBD2 (5 bases). Trimming pared 5 bases from V and 6 bases from J, leaving 12 bases between. Germline CDR1 and CDR2: LNHNV and YYDKDF (reference sequence). The length of the CDR3 is 13 residues. CDR3 region: CATSETPGDTQYF. In DNA form, the CDR3 reads TGTGCCACCAGCGAGACTCCGGGGGATACGCAGTATTTT.

This clonotype was picked up many times. The V and J genes are TRBV5-1 and TRBJ2-3; TRBD2 aligns across 9 bases. This CDR3 spans 14 amino acids. Germline CDR1 is SGHRS and CDR2 is YFSETQ. J gave up 5 bases and V 4 bases, and 5 bases lay outside the gene matches. CDR3 DNA: TGCGCCAGCAGCGTTAGCGGGGGCCAAGATACGCAGTATTTT. Protein: CASSVSGGQDTQYF.

This clonotype was found a few times. This chain joins TRBV11-2 and TRBJ2-5; no firm D call. Trimming stripped 0 bases from V and 5 bases from J, with 13 bases between. The CDR3 runs to 15 residues. Germline V lookup: CDR1 SGHAT, CDR2 FQNNGV. The DNA of the CDR3 is TGTGCCAGCAGCTTAGAAGGCGGAAAGTGGGAGACCCAGTACTTC. Translated, it gives CASSLEGGKWETQYF.

This clonotype was observed at least ten times. This chain connects TRBV5-1 to TRBJ2-1; D gene unclear. The CDR3 has 15 amino acids. V lost 0 bases to trimming and J lost 5 bases, with 12 bases between them. Germline V CDR1 and CDR2: SGHRS, YFSETQ. CDR3 sequence reads: CASSLGRGGHNEQFF. CDR3 nucleotides: TGCGCCAGCAGCTTGGGGCGTGGTGGACACAATGAGCAGTTCTTC.

The chain recombines TRBV7-8 with TRBJ2-2, with 13 bases fitting TRBD2. The length of the CDR3 is 16 residues. Per germline, CDR1 SGHVS and CDR2 FQNEAQ. V was pared by 5 bases and J by 7 bases, with 7 bases of the junction left unmatched. Written as DNA, the CDR3 is TGTGCCAGCAGCCGGACTAGCGGGAGCGTGGTCGGGGAGCTGTTTTTT. Its protein product is CASSRTSGSVVGELFF.

This clonotype has more than one count but fewer than ten. The chain is built from TRBV15 and TRBJ1-6, with D unresolved. This CDR3 is 15 amino acids long. Per germline, CDR1 LNHNV and CDR2 YYDKDF (reference sequence). Trimming left V 0 bases short and J 12 bases short, with 15 bases between. In DNA form, the CDR3 reads TGTGCCACCAGCAGAGATAGGGTGGGGTGGGAACCCCTCCACTTT. Protein product: CATSRDRVGWEPLHF.

Only a few counts were recorded for this clonotype. The rearrangement joins TRBV28 to TRBJ2-4, with D perhaps being TRBD1 or TRBD2 (5 bases each). Per the germline V gene, CDR1 is MDHEN and CDR2 is SYDVKM. The length of the CDR3 is 15 residues. V lost 4 bases, J lost 0 bases, and 10 bases lay in between. This CDR3 reads CASSSSGTAKNIQYF. The CDR3 DNA reads as TGTGCCAGCAGTTCCTCCGGGACAGCCAAAAACATTCAGTACTTC.

In its sample, this clonotype was seen a few times. The chain uses TRBV7-6 and TRBJ1-4; D ambiguous. Per germline, CDR1 SGHVS and CDR2 FNYEAQ. V lost 5 bases and J lost 0, with 7 bases in between. The CDR3 contains 14 residues. CDR3 sequence (DNA): TGTGCCAGCAGCCAAAGTACAACTAATGAAAAACTGTTTTTT. Its protein product is CASSQSTTNEKLFF.

In this sample, this clonotype turned up many times. The V and J genes are TRBV3-1 and TRBJ2-5, with D unresolved. This CDR3 has 13 amino acids. The germline gives CDR1 LGHDT, CDR2 YNNKEL (reference sequence). With 1 base removed from V and 6 bases from J, the gap between germline ends came to 9 bases. CDR3 residues: CASSQVIGQTQYF. The CDR3 nucleotides read TGTGCCAGCAGCCAAGTGATCGGACAGACCCAGTACTTC.

V is TRBV5-1 and J is TRBJ2-7; D gene unclear. Germline CDR1 reads SGHRS; CDR2 reads YFSETQ. V was cut by 0 bases and J by 0 bases, with 13 bases left in between. The CDR3 has 16 amino acids. The CDR3 reads CASSLVLGGTSYEQYF. The DNA of the CDR3 is TGCGCCAGCAGCTTGGTACTGGGTGGAACCTCCTACGAGCAGTACTTC.

This clonotype was observed a handful of times. This rearrangement joins TRBV6-5 to TRBJ2-3, with TRBD2 identical over 14 bases. The CDR3 is 17 amino acids. The V and J ends lost 0 bases and 6 bases, in that order; junction bases with no gene match: 5. Germline assignment: CDR1 MNHEY and CDR2 SVGAGI. CDR3 in DNA: TGTGCCAGCAGTTACTCGACTAGCGGGAGGGCCTCCGATACGCAGTATTTT. It specifies CASSYSTSGRASDTQYF.

This clonotype was recorded many times. This sequence joins TRBV3-1 and TRBJ2-1; D gene ambiguous. Germline CDR1 LGHDT, CDR2 YNNKEL (reference sequence). V lost 3 bases and J lost 4, with 4 bases in between. This CDR3 spans 12 amino acids. The CDR3: CASSQGYNEQFF. As DNA, the CDR3 is TGTGCCAGCAGCCAGGGGTACAATGAGCAGTTCTTC.

In its sample, this clonotype was seen a few times. The CDR3 DNA sequence: TGTGCCAGCCAGAAAGGAGGCCGTCGTGTCTACGAGCAGTACTTC. Translation gives CASQKGGRRVYEQYF. The chain has TRBV27 and TRBJ2-7; D is perhaps TRBD2 (5 bases). Germline V lookup: CDR1 MNHEY, CDR2 SMNVEV (reference sequence). Trimming removed 8 bases at V and 3 bases at J, with 20 bases between. The CDR3 runs to 15 residues.

This clonotype came up a few times. The chain employs TRBV28 and TRBJ1-5; D is unresolved. The germline V and J ends were trimmed by 4 bases and 4 bases, with 8 bases remaining between them. The CDR3 has 13 amino acids. Germline CDR1 MDHEN, CDR2 SYDVKM. The CDR3 sequence is CASSSTLNQPQHF. CDR3 nucleotide sequence: TGTGCCAGCAGTTCAACCCTGAATCAGCCCCAGCATTTT.

This clonotype was seen repeatedly, ten times or more. The chain employs TRBV12-3 or TRBV12-4 and TRBJ1-1; no clear D. CDR3 length: 14 residues. V was shortened by 3 bases and J by 3 bases, with 11 bases between the two germline ends. CDR3: CASSLREPDTEAFF. The CDR3 nucleotides are TGTGCCAGCAGTTTGCGAGAACCCGACACTGAAGCTTTCTTT.

The table lists this clonotype with many counts. The rearrangement uses TRBV18 and TRBJ1-2, with 12 bases lining up with TRBD1. V shed 3 bases, J shed 7 bases, and the junction held 9 bases outside the gene matches. The CDR3 totals 16 residues. Germline-derived CDR1 and CDR2 are KGHSH and LQKENI. CDR3 in amino acids: CASSPGGTGGIGGYTF. Here the CDR3 DNA reads TGTGCCAGCTCACCCGGCGGGACAGGGGGCATAGGTGGCTACACCTTC.

With regard to this clonotype: The germline gene is not matched at one end of the junction; a read error may be the cause. The chain couples TRBV27 to TRBJ2-1; TRBD2 matches at 11 bases. Per the germline V gene, CDR1 is MNHEY and CDR2 is SMNVEV (reference sequence). This CDR3 spans 13 amino acids. The CDR3 reads CASSSGRANEQFF. CDR3 nucleotides: TGTGCTAGCAGTAGCGGGAGGGCCAATGAGCAGTTCTTC.

In this sample, this clonotype turned up many times. This chain links TRBV10-3 with TRBJ1-3; the D is unclear. Germline CDR1 reads ENHRY; CDR2 reads SYGVKD. There are 14 residues in the CDR3. The ends were cut back, 3 bases at V and 1 base at J, with 7 bases in the middle. CDR3: CAISDLSSGNTIYF. The CDR3 DNA reads TGTGCCATCAGTGATCTCTCATCTGGAAACACCATATATTTT.

The CDR3 is CASSLPTGGSTEAFF. For the CDR3, the DNA is TGTGCCAGCAGTCTACCGACAGGGGGTAGCACTGAAGCTTTCTTT. V usage is TRBV28 and J usage is TRBJ1-1; 9 bases agree with TRBD1. Losses at the gene ends were 5 bases for V and 4 bases for J; bases not matched to a gene: 8. The CDR3 extends over 15 amino acids. Per germline, CDR1 MDHEN and CDR2 SYDVKM.